The clone carrying this T cell receptor (beta chain) came up a few times. This sample was included in a study of shared clonotypes between healthy human individuals. Some clones are missing from TCRdb's copy, which holds only in-frame ones; the method was immunoSEQ multiplex PCR. This table holds 2,500,000 or so clones, 80% to 95% found once. The receptor was isolated from a man aged 18 to 30 in good health. Some clones in this sample may be carry-over from other donors' samples. The sample was naive CD4+ T cells from PBMCs. Stated subset: CD45RA+ positively selected.

CDR3 region: CASSLGVMNTEAFF. CDR3 sequence (DNA): TGTGCCAGCAGCTTAGGGGTCATGAACACTGAAGCTTTCTTT. The V and J genes are TRBV5-5 and TRBJ1-1, with TRBD1 as a possible D gene (5 bases). V shed 2 bases and J shed 0 bases, with 8 bases lying between them. This CDR3 spans 14 amino acids. Germline CDR1 is SGHKS and CDR2 is YYEKEE (reference sequence).